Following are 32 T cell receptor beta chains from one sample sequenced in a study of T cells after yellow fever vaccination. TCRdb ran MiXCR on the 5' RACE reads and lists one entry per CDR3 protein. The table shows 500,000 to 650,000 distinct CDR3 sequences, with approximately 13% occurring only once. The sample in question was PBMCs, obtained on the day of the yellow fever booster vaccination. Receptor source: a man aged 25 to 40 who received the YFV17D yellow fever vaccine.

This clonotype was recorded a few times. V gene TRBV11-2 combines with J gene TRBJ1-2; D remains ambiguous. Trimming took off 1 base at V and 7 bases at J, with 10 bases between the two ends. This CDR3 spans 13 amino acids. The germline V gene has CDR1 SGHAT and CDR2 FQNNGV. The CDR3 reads CASSLVDLGGYTF. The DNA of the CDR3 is TGTGCCAGCAGCTTAGTGGACTTGGGTGGCTACACCTTC.

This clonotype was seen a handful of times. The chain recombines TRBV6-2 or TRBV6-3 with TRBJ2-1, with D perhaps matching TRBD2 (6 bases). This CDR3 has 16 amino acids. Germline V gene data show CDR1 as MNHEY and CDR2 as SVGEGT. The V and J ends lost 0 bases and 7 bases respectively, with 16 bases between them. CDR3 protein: CASSYSWRERWNEQFF. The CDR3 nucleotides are TGTGCCAGCAGTTACTCTTGGAGGGAGCGGTGGAATGAGCAGTTCTTC.

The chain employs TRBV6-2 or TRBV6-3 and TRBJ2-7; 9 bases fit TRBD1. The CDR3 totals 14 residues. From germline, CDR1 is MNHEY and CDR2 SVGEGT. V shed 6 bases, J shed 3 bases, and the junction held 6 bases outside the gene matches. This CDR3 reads CASRVPGQGYEQYF. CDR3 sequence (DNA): TGTGCCAGCAGAGTACCGGGACAGGGCTACGAGCAGTACTTC.

CDR3 residues: CASSLSSGSGYEQYF. The CDR3 DNA sequence: TGTGCCAGCAGCTTATCTAGCGGGAGTGGGTACGAGCAGTACTTC. The V and J genes are TRBV7-2 and TRBJ2-7; 10 bases align to TRBD2. The trim removed 2 bases at V and 4 bases at J, leaving 5 bases unmatched. The germline V gene has CDR1 SGHTA and CDR2 FQGNSA. This CDR3 is built from 15 residues.

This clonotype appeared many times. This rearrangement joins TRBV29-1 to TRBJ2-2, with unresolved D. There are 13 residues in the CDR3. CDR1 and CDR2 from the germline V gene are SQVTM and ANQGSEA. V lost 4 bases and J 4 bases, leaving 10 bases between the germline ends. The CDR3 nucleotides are TGCAGCGTTGTCTGGCTGGCCACCGGGGAGCTGTTTTTT. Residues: CSVVWLATGELFF.

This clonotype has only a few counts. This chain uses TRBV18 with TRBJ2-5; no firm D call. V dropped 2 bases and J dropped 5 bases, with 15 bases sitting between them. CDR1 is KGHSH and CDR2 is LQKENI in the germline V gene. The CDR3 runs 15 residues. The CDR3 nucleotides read TGTGCCAGCTCACCAACCCCACGGATGGGCGAGACCCAGTACTTC. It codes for CASSPTPRMGETQYF. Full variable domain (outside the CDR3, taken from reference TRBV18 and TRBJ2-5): NAGVMQNPRHLVRRRGQEARLRCSPMKGHSHVYWYRQLPEEGLKFMVYLQKENIIDESGMPKERFSAEFPKEGPSILRIQQVVRGDSAAYFCASSPTPRMGETQYFGPGTRLLVL.

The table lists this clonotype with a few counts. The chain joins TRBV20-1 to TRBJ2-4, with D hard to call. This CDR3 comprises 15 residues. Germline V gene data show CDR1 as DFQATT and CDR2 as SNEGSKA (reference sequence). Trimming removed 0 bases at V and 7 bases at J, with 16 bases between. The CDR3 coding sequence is TGCAGTGCTAGAGATCTGGGGTATAGTATGAACATTCAGTACTTC. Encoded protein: CSARDLGYSMNIQYF.

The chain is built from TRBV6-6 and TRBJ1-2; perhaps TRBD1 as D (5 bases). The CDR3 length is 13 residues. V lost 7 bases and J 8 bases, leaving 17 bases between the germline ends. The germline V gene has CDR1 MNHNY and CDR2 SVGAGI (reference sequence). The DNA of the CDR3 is TGTGCCAGCACCCAAGAAGGGGAGCGGGGCTACACCTTC. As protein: CASTQEGERGYTF.

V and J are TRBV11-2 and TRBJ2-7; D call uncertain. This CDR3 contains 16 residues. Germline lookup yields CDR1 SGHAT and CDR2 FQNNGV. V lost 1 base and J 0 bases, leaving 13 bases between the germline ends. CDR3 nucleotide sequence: TGTGCCAGCAGCTTAGGAGCTAGGCAATTCTCCTACGAGCAGTACTTC. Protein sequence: CASSLGARQFSYEQYF.

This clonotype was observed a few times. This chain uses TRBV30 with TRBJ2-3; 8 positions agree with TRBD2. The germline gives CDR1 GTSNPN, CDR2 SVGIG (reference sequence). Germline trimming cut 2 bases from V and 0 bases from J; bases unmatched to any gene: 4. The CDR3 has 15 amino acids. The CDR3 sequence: CAWSPASGSTDTQYF. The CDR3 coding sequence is TGTGCCTGGAGTCCGGCTAGCGGGAGCACAGATACGCAGTATTTT.

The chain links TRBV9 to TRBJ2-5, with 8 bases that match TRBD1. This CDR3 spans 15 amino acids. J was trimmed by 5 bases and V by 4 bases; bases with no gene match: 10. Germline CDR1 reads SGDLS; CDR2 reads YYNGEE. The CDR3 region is CASSTRTGQGETQYF. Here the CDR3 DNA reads TGTGCCAGCAGCACTCGGACAGGGCAAGGGGAGACCCAGTACTTC.

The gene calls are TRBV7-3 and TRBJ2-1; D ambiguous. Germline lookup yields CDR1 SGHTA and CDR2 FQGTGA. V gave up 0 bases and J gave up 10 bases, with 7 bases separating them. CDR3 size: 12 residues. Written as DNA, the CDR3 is TGTGCCAGCAGCTTAACTCCCGGGGAGCAGTTCTTC. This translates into CASSLTPGEQFF. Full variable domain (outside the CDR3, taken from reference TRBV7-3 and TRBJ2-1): GAGVSQTPSNKVTEKGKYVELRCDPISGHTALYWYRQSLGQGPEFLIYFQGTGAADDSGLPNDRFFAVRPEGSVSTLKIQRTERGDSAVYLCASSLTPGEQFFGPGTRLTVL.

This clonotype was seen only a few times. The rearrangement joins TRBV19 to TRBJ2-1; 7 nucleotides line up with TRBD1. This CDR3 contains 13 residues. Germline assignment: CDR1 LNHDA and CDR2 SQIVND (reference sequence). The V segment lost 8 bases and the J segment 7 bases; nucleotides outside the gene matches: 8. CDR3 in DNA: TGTGCCAGTCGGACAGGAGGAGGAAATGAGCAGTTCTTC. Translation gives CASRTGGGNEQFF.

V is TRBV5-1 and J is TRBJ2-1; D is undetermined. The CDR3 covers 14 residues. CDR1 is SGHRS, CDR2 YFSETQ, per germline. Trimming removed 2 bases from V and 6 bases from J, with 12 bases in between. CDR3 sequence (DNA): TGCGCCAGCAGCTTTAACGACGACGGCAATGAGCAGTTCTTC. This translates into CASSFNDDGNEQFF.

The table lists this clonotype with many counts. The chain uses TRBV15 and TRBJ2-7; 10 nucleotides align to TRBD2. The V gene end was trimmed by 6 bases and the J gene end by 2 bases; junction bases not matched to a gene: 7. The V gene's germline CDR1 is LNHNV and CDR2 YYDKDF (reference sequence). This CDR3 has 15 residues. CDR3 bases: TGTGCCACCAGGGATATAGCGGGAGGAGCCTACGAGCAGTACTTC. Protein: CATRDIAGGAYEQYF.

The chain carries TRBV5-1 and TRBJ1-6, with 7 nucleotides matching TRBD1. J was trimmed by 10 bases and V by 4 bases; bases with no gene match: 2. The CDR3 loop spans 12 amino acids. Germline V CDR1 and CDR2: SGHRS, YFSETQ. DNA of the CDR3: TGCGCCAGCAGCCAACAGGGGTCACCCCTCCACTTT. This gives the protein CASSQQGSPLHF.

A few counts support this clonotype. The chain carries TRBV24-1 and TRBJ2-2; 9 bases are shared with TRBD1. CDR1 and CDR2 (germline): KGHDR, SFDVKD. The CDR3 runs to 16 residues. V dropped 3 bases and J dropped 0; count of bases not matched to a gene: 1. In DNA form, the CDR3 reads TGTGCCACCAGTGATCACAGGGGGCCGAACACCGGGGAGCTGTTTTTT. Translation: CATSDHRGPNTGELFF.

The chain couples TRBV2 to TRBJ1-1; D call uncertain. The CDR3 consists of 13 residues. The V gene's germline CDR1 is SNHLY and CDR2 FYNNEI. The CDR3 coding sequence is TGTGCGGCAGCTGTCCAGATGAACACTGAAGCTTTCTTT. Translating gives CAAAVQMNTEAFF.

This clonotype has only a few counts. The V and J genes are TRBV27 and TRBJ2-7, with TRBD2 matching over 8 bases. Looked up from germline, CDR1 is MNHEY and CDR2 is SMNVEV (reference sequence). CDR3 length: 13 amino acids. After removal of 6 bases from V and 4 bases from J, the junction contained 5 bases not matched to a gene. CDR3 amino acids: CASSRGLEYEQYF. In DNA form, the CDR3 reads TGTGCCAGCAGCCGGGGACTAGAATACGAGCAGTACTTC.

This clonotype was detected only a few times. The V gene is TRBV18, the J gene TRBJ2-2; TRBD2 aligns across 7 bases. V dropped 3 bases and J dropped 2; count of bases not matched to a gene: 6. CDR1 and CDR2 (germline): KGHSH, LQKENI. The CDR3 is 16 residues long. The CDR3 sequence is CASSPPGGSNTGELFF. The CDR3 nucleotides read TGTGCCAGCTCACCTCCTGGCGGGAGCAACACCGGGGAGCTGTTTTTT. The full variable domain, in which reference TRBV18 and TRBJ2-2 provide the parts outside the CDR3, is NAGVMQNPRHLVRRRGQEARLRCSPMKGHSHVYWYRQLPEEGLKFMVYLQKENIIDESGMPKERFSAEFPKEGPSILRIQQVVRGDSAAYFCASSPPGGSNTGELFFGEGSRLTVL.

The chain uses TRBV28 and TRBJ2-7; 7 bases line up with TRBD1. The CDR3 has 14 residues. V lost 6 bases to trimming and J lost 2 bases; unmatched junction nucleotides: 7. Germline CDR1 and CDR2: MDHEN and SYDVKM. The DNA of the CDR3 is TGTGCCAGCAGGAGGGACAGCGGTACCTACGAGCAGTACTTC. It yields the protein CASRRDSGTYEQYF.

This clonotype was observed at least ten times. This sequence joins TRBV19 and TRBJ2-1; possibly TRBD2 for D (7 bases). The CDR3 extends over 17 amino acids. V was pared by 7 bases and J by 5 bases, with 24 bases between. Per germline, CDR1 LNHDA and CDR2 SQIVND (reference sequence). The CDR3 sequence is CASTRGMTSSHHNEQFF. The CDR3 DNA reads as TGTGCCAGTACCAGGGGAATGACTAGCAGTCATCACAATGAGCAGTTCTTC.

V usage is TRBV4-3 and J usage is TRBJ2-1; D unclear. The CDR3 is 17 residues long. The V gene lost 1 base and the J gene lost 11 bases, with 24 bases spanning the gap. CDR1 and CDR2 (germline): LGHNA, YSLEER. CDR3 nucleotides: TGCGCCAGCAGCCAAGGTTCTGCGACACCAGGACCAACTAAGCAGTTCTTC. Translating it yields CASSQGSATPGPTKQFF.

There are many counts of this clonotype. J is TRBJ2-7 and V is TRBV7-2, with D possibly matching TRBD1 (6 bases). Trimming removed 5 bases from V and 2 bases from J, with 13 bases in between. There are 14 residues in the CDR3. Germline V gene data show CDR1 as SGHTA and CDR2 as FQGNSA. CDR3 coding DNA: TGTGCCAGCAGCCGCCGGGCAGGGGCCTACGAGCAGTACTTC. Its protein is CASSRRAGAYEQYF. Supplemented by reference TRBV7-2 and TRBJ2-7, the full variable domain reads GAGVSQSPSNKVTEKGKDVELRCDPISGHTALYWYRQSLGQGLEFLIYFQGNSAPDKSGLPSDRFSAERTGGSVSTLTIQRTQQEDSAVYLCASSRRAGAYEQYFGPGTRLTVT.

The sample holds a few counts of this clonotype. DNA of the CDR3: TGCGCCAGCAGCACCGCTTCGACAGAATACGAGCAGTACTTC. Translating it yields CASSTASTEYEQYF. This sequence joins TRBV5-1 and TRBJ2-7; D may be TRBD1 (5 bases). This CDR3 has 14 amino acids. CDR1 SGHRS and CDR2 YFSETQ come from the germline V gene. The ends were cut back, 4 bases at V and 4 bases at J, with 15 bases in the middle.

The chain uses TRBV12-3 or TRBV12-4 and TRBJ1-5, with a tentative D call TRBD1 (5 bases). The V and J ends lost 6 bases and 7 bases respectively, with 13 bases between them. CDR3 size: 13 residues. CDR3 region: CASRGTPAQPQHF. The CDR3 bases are TGTGCCAGCAGGGGGACCCCTGCCCAGCCCCAGCATTTT.

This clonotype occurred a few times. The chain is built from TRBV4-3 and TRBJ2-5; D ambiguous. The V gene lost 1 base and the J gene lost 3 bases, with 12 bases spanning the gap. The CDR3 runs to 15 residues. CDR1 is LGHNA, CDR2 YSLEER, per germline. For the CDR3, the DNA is TGCGCCAGCAGCCAAGTATCTGGACGAGAAGAGACCCAGTACTTC. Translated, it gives CASSQVSGREETQYF.

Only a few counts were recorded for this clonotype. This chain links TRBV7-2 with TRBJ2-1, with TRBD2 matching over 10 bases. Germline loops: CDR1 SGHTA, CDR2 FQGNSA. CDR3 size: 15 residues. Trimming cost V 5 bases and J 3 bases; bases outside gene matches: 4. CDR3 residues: CASSLPSGGYNEQFF. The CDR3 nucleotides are TGTGCCAGCAGCCTTCCTAGCGGGGGCTACAATGAGCAGTTCTTC.

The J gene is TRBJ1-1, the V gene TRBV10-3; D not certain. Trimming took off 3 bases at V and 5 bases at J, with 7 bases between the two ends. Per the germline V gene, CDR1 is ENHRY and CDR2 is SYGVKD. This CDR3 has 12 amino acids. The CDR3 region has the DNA TGTGCCATCAGTGACAAACGGACTGAAGCTTTCTTT. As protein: CAISDKRTEAFF.

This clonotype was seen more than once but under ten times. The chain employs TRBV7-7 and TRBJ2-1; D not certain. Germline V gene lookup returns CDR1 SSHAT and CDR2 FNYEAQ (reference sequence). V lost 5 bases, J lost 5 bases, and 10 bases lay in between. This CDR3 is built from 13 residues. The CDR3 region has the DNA TGTGCCAGCAGCCCAAACAGAGACAATGAGCAGTTCTTC. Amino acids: CASSPNRDNEQFF.

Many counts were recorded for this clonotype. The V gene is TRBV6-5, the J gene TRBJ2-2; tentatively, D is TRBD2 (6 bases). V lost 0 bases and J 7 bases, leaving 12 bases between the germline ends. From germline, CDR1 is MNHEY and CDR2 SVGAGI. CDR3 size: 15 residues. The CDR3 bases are TGTGCCAGCAGTTACTCGTGGGGGGTAGGCGGGGAGCTGTTTTTT. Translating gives CASSYSWGVGGELFF.

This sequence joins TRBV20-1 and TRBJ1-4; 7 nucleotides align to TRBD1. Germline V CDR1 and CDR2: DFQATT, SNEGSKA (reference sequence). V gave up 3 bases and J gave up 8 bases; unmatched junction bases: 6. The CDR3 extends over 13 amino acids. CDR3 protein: CSARNRGGEKLFF. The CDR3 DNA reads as TGCAGTGCTAGGAACAGGGGTGGAGAAAAACTGTTTTTT.